The T cell receptor (beta chain) described here comes from a study of CD8 T cells in ankylosing spondylitis. General observations from the study: In ankylosing spondylitis patients, matched synovial fluid reportedly showed significant enrichment of disease-linked clones.

CDR1 and CDR2 (germline): DFQATT, SNEGSKA (reference sequence). The CDR3 covers 14 residues. The V gene lost 3 bases and the J gene lost 2 bases, with 11 bases spanning the gap. As regards this clonotype: The antigen remains unidentified.

TCRdb re-called the 5' RACE reads through MiXCR, storing one row per CDR3 protein. The table includes hundreds of thousands of distinct CDR3 sequences, 20% detected once. The chain recombines TRBV20-1 with TRBJ2-1; possibly TRBD2 for D (5 bases). The source material was blood, either unsorted or a sorted T cell fraction (not recorded which). This TCR was sampled from a male donor with ankylosing spondylitis or in good health (not recorded which). CDR3: CSASRTDAYNEQFF. Here the CDR3 DNA reads TGCAGTGCTAGTCGGACTGACGCCTACAATGAGCAGTTCTTC.